The sequence of this T cell receptor beta chain was determined in a study of blood T cells in healthy people across ages. The second PCR ran about 7 to 12 cycles with a sample-barcoded 5' primer and J-beta primers. TCRdb recomputed calls from the 5' RACE reads with MiXCR, one row per CDR3 protein. The sample lists around 1,000,000 distinct CDR3 sequences; around two fifths were seen once. About this clonotype itself: Antigen unknown. The junction departs from germline at one end; a sequencing error may be responsible.

The CDR3 consists of 15 residues. The germline V gene encodes CDR1 MGHDK and CDR2 SYGVNS. Total RNA extraction produced at least 5 micrograms (per sample) for the study. Regarding the study as a whole: The long-lived group displayed more naive CD4+ cells, plus higher diversity, than the aged donors did.

The specimen was blood. The chain uses TRBV25-1 and TRBJ1-4; perhaps TRBD1 as D (5 bases). The TCR comes from a man aged 18 to 30 in good health. The CDR3 sequence is CASGEYNAGNEKLFF. CDR3 nucleotide sequence: TGTGCCAGCGGTGAATATAACGCAGGGAATGAAAAACTGTTTTTT.